Sequencing of this TCR beta chain was carried out in a study of T-cell reconstitution after alpha-beta-depleted transplantation in children. With 3 bases clipped from V and 4 bases from J, the junction kept 3 bases outside the gene matches. Germline CDR1 reads MNHEY; CDR2 reads SVGAGI. The CDR3 sequence is 14 residues long. Unique molecular identifiers were built into the TCRbeta library. Using its own MiXCR run on the PCR reads, TCRdb lists one record per CDR3 protein. The table has some 490,000 distinct CDR3 sequences, about 12% seen once. The specimen was PBMCs from the stem cell graft donor, collected from the stem cell graft. The TCR comes from a human donor who donated a stem cell graft to a child with combined immunodeficiency. The chain links TRBV6-5 to TRBJ2-3; 8 bases fit TRBD2. The DNA for the CDR3 is TGTGCCAGCAGTTATCTAGCGGGCCCAGATACGCAGTATTTT. Translation: CASSYLAGPDTQYF.